Given below is one T cell receptor beta chain in context. Its antigen is currently not known. No base quality values were provided; no much bigger clone lies one nucleotide off. The intended sense of this specimen's time point label: week 35, safety follow-up. Each vaccine dose was 300 ug of a 20-mer mutant IDH1 peptide in Montanide, given subcutaneously with topical imiquimod. Eight vaccinations were administered to patients in weeks 1, 3, 5, 7, 11, 15, 19 and 23, corresponding to visits V03 through V10. Donors had newly diagnosed WHO grade 3 or 4 IDH1-mutant astrocytomas with loss of nuclear ATRX. The samples were drawn from NOA16, a multicentre, single-arm, open-label phase I trial in Germany that tested a mutant IDH1 peptide vaccine in humans for the first time. Genomic DNA for TCRB sequencing was isolated from EDTA blood with the DNeasy Blood and Tissue Kit. This entry belongs to a study of a mutant IDH1 vaccine in newly diagnosed glioma (dated by TCRdb to the early 2020s). As for the study more broadly: Vaccination began 4-6 weeks after radiotherapy alone, or alongside temozolomide cycles in the chemotherapy-containing groups. Of the 32 treated patients, roughly 62% were male and about 38% were female, and the mean age was 40.4 years. Prior to enrollment, standard therapy consisting of radiotherapy alone, temozolomide alone, or radiochemotherapy with temozolomide had been administered to patients, with the combination being received by most patients. Visit V12 was the week-35 safety follow-up and visit V13 was the week-47 end of study. Peripheral blood was collected at six visits: V03 (baseline), V05, V07, V10, V12 and V13. Longitudinal TCRB deep sequencing was performed for about two dozen treated patients wherever samples were available for exploratory analyses.

What the authors observed across the whole study: Availability determined which PBMC samples were chosen for TCRB deep sequencing. The authors noted that analyses of patient blood samples could not be reproduced because of sample limitations. Pseudoprogression seemed to be unrelated to changes in the top peripheral T cell clonotypes found by TCRB sequencing. Across multiple MHC alleles, vaccine-induced immune responses were seen in approximately 93% of patients.

Libraries were made using the immunoSEQ multiplex PCR assay. Rearranged TCR beta chain sequences were amplified with the hsTCRB Kit following the manufacturer's protocol. TCRB libraries were sequenced on an Illumina MiSeq. The published analysis was carried out like this. The kit vendor's proprietary platform handled demultiplexing, trimming and gene mapping. Imported from immuneACCESS, the table was reduced by TCRdb to in-frame sequences with V and J called. These copies leave out some clones; in studies compared against another copy, an unresolved V gene accounts for under half, and the cause of the remainder is not known. V, J and clone size are those of that table, while D and trimming were read from the DNA. This sample lists over 35,000 clones; about 83% were detected once. Approximately 5.5% of the sample is taken by the ten largest. The TCR originated in a woman in her forties or fifties with glioma. Sequenced here: PBMCs, sampled from a glioma patient whose treatment included an IDH1 peptide vaccine.

This receptor carries the CDR3 CASSFVGPDKGAFF. The nucleotide sequence reads as follows: TGTGCCAGCAGCTTCGTAGGACCGGATAAAGGAGCTTTCTTT. The V and J genes are TRBV7-9 and TRBJ1-1; no confident D gene assignment can be made. CDR1 SEHNR and CDR2 FQNEAQ were looked up in the germline V gene (reference sequence). The CDR3 contains 14 residues, cysteine and phenylalanine counted. Left in the record is the CDR3 DNA by itself, 42 bases read in frame from the first base. V loses 3 bases, J loses 10 bases, and the germline ends lie 18 bases apart.